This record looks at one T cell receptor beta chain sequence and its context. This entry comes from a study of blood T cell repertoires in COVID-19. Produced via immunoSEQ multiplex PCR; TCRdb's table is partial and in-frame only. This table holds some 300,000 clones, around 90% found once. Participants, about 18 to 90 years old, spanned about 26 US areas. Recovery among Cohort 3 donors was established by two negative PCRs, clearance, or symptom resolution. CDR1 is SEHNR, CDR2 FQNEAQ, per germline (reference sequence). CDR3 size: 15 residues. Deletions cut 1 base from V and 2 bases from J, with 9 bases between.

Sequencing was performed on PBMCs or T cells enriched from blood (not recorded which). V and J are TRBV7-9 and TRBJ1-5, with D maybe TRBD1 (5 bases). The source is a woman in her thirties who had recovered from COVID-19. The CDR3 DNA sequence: TGTGCCAGCAGCTTAGGGGGCGAGGGCAATCAGCCCCAGCATTTT. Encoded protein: CASSLGGEGNQPQHF.